The next 29 T cell receptor beta chains were all read from a single sample in a study of CD8+ T cells in alopecia areata. Investigators isolated RNA and reverse transcribed it into cDNA to act as the sequencing template. Generated by immunoSEQ multiplex PCR, the TCRdb table keeps only in-frame clones and is missing some. The data show about 150,000 clones, with 50% to 65% seen just once and 19% held by the top ten. Sequenced here: CD8+ T cells sorted from blood, sampled at week 0. The receptors were sampled from a human donor with alopecia areata.

The chain combines TRBV27 with TRBJ1-2; D is ambiguous. V dropped 8 bases and J dropped 4 bases, with 14 bases sitting between them. The CDR3 sequence is 13 residues long. Germline CDR1 and CDR2: MNHEY and SMNVEV (reference sequence). The CDR3 here is CASRPVGSYGYTF. The CDR3 DNA follows: TGTGCCAGCCGGCCGGTGGGTTCCTATGGCTACACCTTC.

The chain carries TRBV9 and TRBJ1-2, with a tentative D call TRBD1 (5 bases). The V end was cut by 3 bases, the J end by 0 bases, with 9 bases between. The CDR3 spans 14 residues. Germline lookup yields CDR1 SGDLS and CDR2 YYNGEE. This CDR3 reads CASSGSGPNYGYTF. DNA of the CDR3: TGTGCCAGCAGCGGTTCGGGGCCTAACTATGGCTACACCTTC.

The chain is built from TRBV30 and TRBJ1-6, with no clear D. The CDR3 has 16 residues. With 1 base removed from V and 6 bases from J, the gap between germline ends came to 16 bases. Per the germline V gene, CDR1 is GTSNPN and CDR2 is SVGIG (reference sequence). In DNA form, the CDR3 reads TGTGCCTGGAGTGCCATGCGGGAAGGCCCTAATTCACCCCTCCACTTT. Translating it yields CAWSAMREGPNSPLHF.

V usage is TRBV29-1 and J usage is TRBJ2-7, with D perhaps being TRBD1 or TRBD2 (5 bases each). The CDR3 is 12 amino acids. Between the trimmed V and J ends, which lost 6 bases and 3 bases, there was a span of 12 bases. CDR1 and CDR2 (germline): SQVTM, ANQGSEA. CDR3 sequence reads: CSVAGADYEQYF. CDR3 nucleotide sequence: TGCAGCGTAGCCGGGGCCGACTACGAGCAGTACTTC.

J is TRBJ1-1 and V is TRBV6-5, with 9 bases lining up with TRBD1. The CDR3 sequence is 15 residues long. Trimming took 2 bases from V and 8 from J; bases not matched to a gene: 9. Germline V CDR1 and CDR2: MNHEY, SVGAGI. The CDR3 region has the DNA TGTGCCAGCAGTTACCTAGGGACAGGGAACAAAGAAGCTTTCTTT. It codes for CASSYLGTGNKEAFF.

The J gene is TRBJ2-7, the V gene TRBV4-3; the D gene could be TRBD1 or TRBD2 (5 bases each). Trimming shortened V by 0 bases and J by 1 base, and 7 bases separated the two germline ends. The CDR3 is made up of 14 amino acids. The germline V gene has CDR1 LGHNA and CDR2 YSLEER. The CDR3 sequence: CASSQDGGSYEQYF. The CDR3 coding sequence is TGCGCCAGCAGCCAAGATGGGGGTTCCTACGAGCAGTACTTC.

The chain carries TRBV7-9 and TRBJ2-1; D might be TRBD1 (6 bases). V lost 5 bases to trimming and J lost 4 bases, with 21 bases between them. The CDR3 has 17 amino acids. The germline gives CDR1 SEHNR, CDR2 FQNEAQ (reference sequence). The CDR3 bases are TGTGCCAGCAGCCTCACTGGGACCGGGACACAGTACAATGAGCAGTTCTTC. It yields the protein CASSLTGTGTQYNEQFF.

The J gene is TRBJ2-3, the V gene TRBV5-4; 7 bases map to TRBD1. Germline-derived CDR1 and CDR2 are SGHNT and YYREEE (reference sequence). The CDR3 consists of 14 residues. The V segment lost 3 bases and the J segment 7 bases; nucleotides outside the gene matches: 8. As DNA, the CDR3 is TGTGCCAGCAGCTGGGACGGACAGGAGTATACGCAGTATTTT. Residues: CASSWDGQEYTQYF.

This clone was seen once. The chain carries TRBV4-1 and TRBJ2-3, with D maybe TRBD2 (6 bases). The germline V gene has CDR1 MGHRA and CDR2 YSYEKL. The CDR3 sequence is 16 residues long. V lost 3 bases and J 0 bases, leaving 13 bases between the germline ends. In nucleotides, the CDR3 is TGCGCCAGCAGCCACCCCGGGGAGGACAGCACAGATACGCAGTATTTT. This encodes CASSHPGEDSTDTQYF.

V and J are TRBV27 and TRBJ1-4, with TRBD1 matching 7 bases. With V trimmed by 0 bases and J by 6 bases, 7 bases remained unmatched. This CDR3 contains 16 residues. The V gene's germline CDR1 is MNHEY and CDR2 SMNVEV (reference sequence). The CDR3 protein is CASSLSVGDRDEKLFF. Written as DNA, the CDR3 is TGTGCCAGCAGTTTATCTGTGGGGGACAGAGATGAAAAACTGTTTTTT.

The sample holds a few counts of this clone. The V and J genes are TRBV7-9 and TRBJ1-2; TRBD1 agrees at 9 bases. The ends lost 4 bases at V and 8 bases at J; junction bases unmatched: 2. CDR3 length: 12 residues. Germline lookup yields CDR1 SEHNR and CDR2 FQNEAQ (reference sequence). The CDR3 coding sequence is TGTGCCAGCAGCTCGGACAGGGGCGGCTACACCTTC. Amino acids: CASSSDRGGYTF.

The V call is TRBV10-3, the J call TRBJ2-1, with TRBD1 identical over 8 bases. Germline loops: CDR1 ENHRY, CDR2 SYGVKD. J lost 1 base, V lost 6 bases, and 8 bases had no gene match. The CDR3 loop spans 16 amino acids. CDR3 sequence: CAIRSERTGSYNEQFF. CDR3 coding DNA: TGTGCCATCAGAAGCGAAAGGACAGGGTCCTACAATGAGCAGTTCTTC.

This clone was counted between two and nine times. This rearrangement joins TRBV7-9 to TRBJ2-7, with D perhaps TRBD2 (6 bases). CDR1 and CDR2 (germline): SEHNR, FQNEAQ (reference sequence). The CDR3 runs 12 residues. Between the trimmed V and J ends, which lost 3 bases and 6 bases, there was a span of 9 bases. The CDR3 protein is CASSFGGSEQYF. The CDR3 DNA sequence: TGTGCCAGCAGCTTCGGAGGGAGCGAGCAGTACTTC.

The gene calls are TRBV10-2 and TRBJ2-7; D gene unclear. V was shortened by 8 bases and J by 3 bases, with 11 bases between the two germline ends. The length of the CDR3 is 12 residues. From germline, CDR1 is WSHSY and CDR2 SAAADI. In DNA, the CDR3 is TGCGCCAGCGGATTGAGCAGCTACGAGCAGTACTTC. Encoded protein: CASGLSSYEQYF.

The V call is TRBV12-5, the J call TRBJ2-7; D gene unclear. The germline V gene has CDR1 LGHNT and CDR2 FRNRAP. CDR3 size: 18 residues. Trimming left V 0 bases short and J 7 bases short, with 25 bases between. CDR3 protein: CASGLVGQTVALDGEQYF. CDR3 sequence (DNA): TGTGCTAGTGGTTTGGTTGGGCAGACCGTCGCCTTAGACGGGGAGCAGTACTTC.

The rearrangement links TRBV10-3 to TRBJ1-2, with TRBD1 identical over 7 bases. Per germline, CDR1 ENHRY and CDR2 SYGVKD. This CDR3 is 18 amino acids long. V shed 2 bases and J 2 bases; nucleotides not matched to a gene: 14. The CDR3 sequence: CAISEPRQGERGNYGYTF. CDR3 nucleotide sequence: TGTGCCATCAGTGAGCCAAGACAGGGTGAGCGTGGAAACTATGGCTACACCTTC.

This chain uses TRBV4-3 with TRBJ2-7; a weak D match, TRBD1 (6 bases). The CDR3 is 13 amino acids. Trimming cost V 2 bases and J 6 bases, with 11 bases left between them. Looked up from germline, CDR1 is LGHNA and CDR2 is YSLEER. The CDR3 loop reads CASSQLLGAEQYF. For the CDR3, the DNA is TGCGCCAGCAGCCAACTCCTGGGGGCCGAGCAGTACTTC.

The gene calls are TRBV27 and TRBJ2-7; D is perhaps TRBD1 (5 bases). The CDR3 extends over 13 amino acids. The germline gives CDR1 MNHEY, CDR2 SMNVEV (reference sequence). The V gene lost 5 bases and the J gene lost 2 bases, with 10 bases spanning the gap. The CDR3 region has the DNA TGTGCCAGCAGTCCAGGGTATCCCTACGAGCAGTACTTC. This gives the protein CASSPGYPYEQYF.

CDR3 residues: CASSSPQAGGADTQYF. CDR3 sequence (DNA): TGTGCCAGCAGCTCCCCCCAGGCAGGGGGCGCAGATACGCAGTATTTT. This rearrangement joins TRBV27 to TRBJ2-3; 8 bases are a match to TRBD1. Germline trimming cut 6 bases from V and 4 bases from J; bases unmatched to any gene: 12. This CDR3 is 16 amino acids long. Germline-derived CDR1 and CDR2 are MNHEY and SMNVEV (reference sequence).

The chain uses TRBV25-1 and TRBJ1-2; 9 bases map to TRBD1. This CDR3 contains 17 residues. CDR1 and CDR2 from the germline V gene are MGHDK and SYGVNS. Trimming removed 8 bases from V and 5 bases from J; junction bases left unmatched: 18. The CDR3 loop reads CASSLGERGQGRYGYTF. CDR3 bases: TGTGCCAGCTCGCTAGGTGAGAGGGGACAGGGTCGGTATGGCTACACCTTC.

This clone was picked up many times. V usage is TRBV27 and J usage is TRBJ1-5; D is undetermined. The CDR3 consists of 12 residues. The V end was cut by 3 bases, the J end by 4 bases, with 4 bases between. Germline lookup yields CDR1 MNHEY and CDR2 SMNVEV (reference sequence). The CDR3 DNA reads TGTGCCAGCAGTTTCCAGAATCAGCCCCAGCATTTT. This gives the protein CASSFQNQPQHF.

This clone was counted only a few times. This sequence joins TRBV7-8 and TRBJ2-5; perhaps TRBD1 as D (5 bases). Germline-derived CDR1 and CDR2 are SGHVS and FQNEAQ. V was trimmed by 7 bases and J by 0 bases, leaving 15 bases between them. The CDR3 loop spans 15 amino acids. CDR3 sequence: CASTLRWGYQETQYF. CDR3 DNA sequence: TGTGCCAGCACCCTACGATGGGGCTACCAAGAGACCCAGTACTTC.

The chain joins TRBV6-6 to TRBJ1-6, with D maybe TRBD1 (5 bases). V was shortened by 6 bases and J by 0 bases, with 9 bases between the two germline ends. This CDR3 region has 15 residues. Germline lookup yields CDR1 MNHNY and CDR2 SVGAGI (reference sequence). CDR3 sequence (DNA): TGTGCCAGCAGCTTGACAGTCTCCTATAATTCACCCCTCCACTTT. Translated: CASSLTVSYNSPLHF.

The chain joins TRBV5-1 to TRBJ1-1, with D uncertain. The CDR3 is 15 residues long. Germline V gene sequence: CDR1 SGHRS, CDR2 YFSETQ. V lost 0 bases and J lost 1, with 10 bases in between. DNA of the CDR3: TGCGCCAGCAGCTTGGATCCGGGTGGGAACACTGAAGCTTTCTTT. This gives the protein CASSLDPGGNTEAFF.

V gene TRBV7-8 combines with J gene TRBJ2-2, with 8 bases fitting TRBD2. Per the germline V gene, CDR1 is SGHVS and CDR2 is FQNEAQ. The CDR3 contains 14 residues. The trim removed 8 bases at V and 4 bases at J, leaving 6 bases unmatched. Here the CDR3 reads CASQTGTSTGELFF. The CDR3 DNA is TGTGCCAGCCAAACCGGGACTAGCACCGGGGAGCTGTTTTTT. The variable domain in full, with the rest retrieved from reference TRBV7-8 and TRBJ2-2, is GAGVSQSPRYKVAKRGQDVALRCDPISGHVSLFWYQQALGQGPEFLTYFQNEAQLDKSGLPSDRFFAERPEGSVSTLKIQRTQQEDSAVYLCASQTGTSTGELFFGEGSRLTVL.

This clone came up a few times. V is TRBV29-1 and J is TRBJ2-7; D not certain. The CDR3 length is 12 residues. Trimming removed 3 bases from V and 3 bases from J, with 9 bases in between. The germline gives CDR1 SQVTM, CDR2 ANQGSEA. The CDR3 protein is CSVETSNYEQYF. CDR3 in DNA: TGCAGCGTTGAGACCTCGAACTACGAGCAGTACTTC.

This clone was seen a few times. J is TRBJ1-2 and V is TRBV29-1; the match to TRBD1 covers 9 bases. Losses at the gene ends were 2 bases for V and 0 bases for J; bases not matched to a gene: 7. This CDR3 region has 16 residues. The germline V gene encodes CDR1 SQVTM and CDR2 ANQGSEA. The CDR3 region has the DNA TGCAGCGTTGAACTGGGACAGGGCATAGCTAACTATGGCTACACCTTC. This sequence encodes CSVELGQGIANYGYTF.

This clone was recorded only once. V and J are TRBV30 and TRBJ2-2; D perhaps matches TRBD2 (5 bases). Germline V gene lookup returns CDR1 GTSNPN and CDR2 SVGIG (reference sequence). This CDR3 region has 15 residues. Trimming took off 5 bases at V and 3 bases at J, with 16 bases between the two ends. As DNA, the CDR3 is TGTGCCTGGGCGACTACCCTTACTCACACCGGGGAGCTGTTTTTT. This encodes CAWATTLTHTGELFF. The variable domain in full, completed from reference TRBV30 and TRBJ2-2, reads SQTIHQWPATLVQPVGSPLSLECTVEGTSNPNLYWYRQAAGRGLQLLFYSVGIGQISSEVPQNLSASRPQDRQFILSSKKLLLSDSGFYLCAWATTLTHTGELFFGEGSRLTVL.

The V call is TRBV30, the J call TRBJ1-6; D unclear. V gave up 3 bases and J gave up 8 bases, with 20 bases separating them. CDR3 length: 16 amino acids. Germline V lookup: CDR1 GTSNPN, CDR2 SVGIG (reference sequence). CDR3 DNA sequence: TGTGCCTGGAGAGAGCCTCGACCGGCGATGGATTCACCCCTCCACTTT. Residues: CAWREPRPAMDSPLHF.